This entry concerns a single T cell receptor (beta chain). This clonotype occurred many times. This receptor's antigen is unknown. Base qualities are not recorded, but no much larger clone differs from it by a single base. The data were obtained in a study of early T cells in non-severe SARS-CoV-2 infection (dated by TCRdb to about 2021). The study in broad terms: Because TCR sequencing was done on bulk RNA from unsorted whole blood, the alpha and beta chains could not be paired. Beyond this particular receptor, the publication reports: VDJdb matching was skewed toward anti-spike CD8 responses and likely underestimated virus-specific expansions by missing private and CD4 specificities.

This was a case-control study nested in a cohort of healthcare workers in London, UK, who had nasopharyngeal swab PCR tests and blood samples taken every week. Healthcare workers were recruited during the week of the UK lockdown, between 23 and 31 March 2020, and followed weekly for up to roughly 16 weeks. Sequences DFQATT (CDR1) and SNEGSKA (CDR2) are obtained from the germline V gene (reference sequence). The cysteine opens and the phenylalanine closes a CDR3 of 15 amino acids. Only CDR3 DNA remains: 45 bases, in frame from the first base. Here V drops 3 bases and J drops 1 base, and the junction holds 7 bases not matched to any gene. Receptors were amplified or captured by 5' RACE. Sequencer: NextSeq 500. The TCR library protocol attached unique molecular identifiers to individual cDNA molecules to correct for sequencing error and PCR bias. Both TCR alpha and beta chains were sequenced, and tight co-correlation was observed between alpha and beta sequence abundances in each sample. Turning to the authors' computational methods: Decombinator V4 was used to annotate the V gene, J gene and CDR3 of the TCR sequences. TCRs were defined as expanded if a significant change between any two time points was detected under a Poisson model with p below 0.0001. TCR abundances were normalised to the total number of TCRs sequenced per sample and expressed as counts per million. MAIT TCRs were defined by TRAV1-2 paired with TRAJ12, TRAJ20 or TRAJ33, and iNKT TCRs by TRAV10 paired with TRAJ18. VDJdb, accessed on 1 November 2021, was searched for TCRs annotated for CMV, EBV and SARS-CoV-2, and TCRs annotated for more than one antigen were excluded. The public sequencing data were trimmed at Q25 with fastp and processed into clonotypes with MiXCR by TCRdb, which kept only in-frame beta chains. Rows with a matching CDR3 protein are joined into one entry that keeps the most common DNA and genes. These V and J calls derive from TCRdb rather than the authors' analysis. The sample records 27,000 or so distinct CDR3 sequences, roughly 4.4% of which are singletons. In total, the top ten clones hold about an eighth of the sample.

Source material: whole blood. This sequence uses TRBV20-1 and TRBJ2-3, and TRBD1 aligns with 7 junction nucleotides. This clonotype originated in an adult who was a healthcare worker with PCR-confirmed SARS-CoV-2 infection or an uninfected control (not recorded which). The CDR3 loop reads CSASGQTGGTDTQYF. Here is the DNA: TGCAGTGCTAGTGGCCAAACAGGGGGCACAGATACGCAGTATTTT.